These 12 T cell receptor beta chains share one sample of origin, sequenced in a study of blood T cell repertoires in COVID-19. Libraries were prepared by immunoSEQ multiplex PCR; TCRdb keeps only in-frame clonotypes and omits some of them. The data contain around 50,000 clones, 70% to 90% of them seen just once; the ten biggest clones take up around 2.2%. The specimen was peripheral blood. These TCRs come from a human donor in a cohort sampled during active COVID-19.

This clone has a single count. This chain joins TRBV2 and TRBJ1-6, with TRBD1 matching over 7 bases. Trimming cost V 2 bases and J 10 bases; bases outside gene matches: 8. The CDR3 sequence is 15 residues long. The V gene's germline CDR1 is SNHLY and CDR2 FYNNEI. The CDR3 DNA follows: TGTGCCAGCAGTGAAACAGGGGCGGTAGGGTCACCCCTCCACTTT. Its protein product is CASSETGAVGSPLHF.

The genes are TRBV14 and TRBJ2-1; no reliable D call. There are 14 residues in the CDR3. Looked up from germline, CDR1 is SGHDN and CDR2 is FVKESK. Trimming took 4 bases from V and 6 from J, leaving 13 bases between them. The CDR3 region has the DNA TGTGCCAGCAGCCTTTTCGCATACGGCAATGAGCAGTTCTTC. This sequence encodes CASSLFAYGNEQFF.

This chain joins TRBV12-3 or TRBV12-4 and TRBJ2-7, with 9 bases matching TRBD1. The CDR3 spans 13 residues. V lost 5 bases to trimming and J lost 6 bases; unmatched junction nucleotides: 5. Here the CDR3 reads CASSPETGGEQYF. The CDR3 DNA follows: TGTGCCAGCAGTCCCGAGACAGGGGGCGAGCAGTACTTC.

This clone appeared once. V and J are TRBV30 and TRBJ2-2, with TRBD1 matching 7 bases. CDR1 GTSNPN and CDR2 SVGIG come from the germline V gene (reference sequence). The CDR3 has 21 amino acids. The ends lost 1 base at V and 2 bases at J; junction bases unmatched: 22. The CDR3 nucleotides are TGTGCCTGGAGTGGCGCCGGAATCAGGGGGATCCACCAGCGAAACACCGGGGAGCTGTTTTTT. It codes for CAWSGAGIRGIHQRNTGELFF.

This clone was counted only a few times. V usage is TRBV7-8 and J usage is TRBJ1-4; TRBD1 matches 9 bases. The CDR3 length is 17 residues. Per the germline V gene, CDR1 is SGHVS and CDR2 is FQNEAQ. V was clipped by 5 bases and J by 4 bases; unmatched bases: 11. CDR3 nucleotides: TGTGCCAGCAGCCGAGTGGACAGGGGCTTAAGTAATGAAAAACTGTTTTTT. Amino acid sequence: CASSRVDRGLSNEKLFF.

This chain connects TRBV5-1 to TRBJ1-5; no reliable D call. Germline V lookup: CDR1 SGHRS, CDR2 YFSETQ. V dropped 4 bases and J dropped 0 bases, with 14 bases sitting between them. The CDR3 consists of 16 residues. CDR3: CASSPGGDYSNQPQHF. CDR3 coding DNA: TGCGCCAGCAGCCCTGGTGGAGATTATAGCAATCAGCCCCAGCATTTT.

The genes are TRBV6-4 and TRBJ2-7, with TRBD1 identical over 9 bases. The V and J ends lost 0 bases and 0 bases, in that order; junction bases with no gene match: 3. Germline V gene data show CDR1 as MRHNA and CDR2 as SNTAGT. The CDR3 totals 16 residues. The CDR3, as DNA: TGTGCCAGCAGTGACTCAGGGGACAGGGACTCCTACGAGCAGTACTTC. Translation gives CASSDSGDRDSYEQYF.

CDR3 nucleotides: TGTGCCAGCAGCTCTAGCGGGGTTAGCTCCTACGAGCAGTACTTC. Translating it yields CASSSSGVSSYEQYF. The chain has TRBV7-6 and TRBJ2-7, with TRBD2 matching 9 bases. Trimming cost V 4 bases and J 0 bases; bases outside gene matches: 4. Germline V gene lookup returns CDR1 SGHVS and CDR2 FNYEAQ. This CDR3 is built from 15 residues. Combining the CDR3 with reference TRBV7-6 and TRBJ2-7 gives the whole variable domain GAGVSQSPRYKVTKRGQDVALRCDPISGHVSLYWYRQALGQGPEFLTYFNYEAQQDKSGLPNDRFSAERPEGSISTLTIQRTEQRDSAMYRCASSSSGVSSYEQYFGPGTRLTVT.

The rearrangement links TRBV11-3 to TRBJ2-1, with 11 bases identical to TRBD2. CDR1 and CDR2 (germline): SGHNT, YENEEA. This CDR3 has 16 residues. V shed 5 bases and J 9 bases; nucleotides not matched to a gene: 12. CDR3: CASSEGTSGRRAEQFF. The DNA of the CDR3 is TGTGCCAGCAGCGAAGGGACTAGCGGCCGACGGGCTGAGCAGTTCTTC.

The CDR3 loop reads CASSLTASGANVLTF. Here the CDR3 DNA reads TGCGCCAGCAGCCTGACAGCCTCTGGGGCCAACGTCCTGACTTTC. V and J are TRBV5-1 and TRBJ2-6, with a possible D match to TRBD1 (5 bases). The V gene lost 4 bases and the J gene lost 0 bases, with 8 bases spanning the gap. CDR1 SGHRS and CDR2 YFSETQ come from the germline V gene. This CDR3 is built from 15 residues.

The chain uses TRBV7-9 and TRBJ2-1; D is unclear. V was trimmed by 2 bases and J by 5 bases, leaving 4 bases between them. The CDR3 consists of 12 residues. Germline loops: CDR1 SEHNR, CDR2 FQNEAQ (reference sequence). CDR3 protein: CASSLQDNEQFF. The CDR3 DNA reads as TGTGCCAGCAGCTTACAGGACAATGAGCAGTTCTTC.

CDR3 in amino acids: CASSYSEGNTEAFF. CDR3 bases: TGTGCCAGCAGTTACTCGGAGGGGAACACTGAAGCTTTCTTT. V gene TRBV6-5 combines with J gene TRBJ1-1; D call uncertain. Germline V gives CDR1 MNHEY, CDR2 SVGAGI. Trimming shortened V by 0 bases and J by 1 base, and 6 bases separated the two germline ends. The CDR3 contains 14 residues.